The 24 T cell receptor beta chains presented below share a single source sample, sequenced in a study of blood T cell repertoires in COVID-19. Assay used: immunoSEQ multiplex PCR; TCRdb lists only in-frame clones, some missing. The sample comprises around 51,000 clones, roughly 85% of which are singletons, and 2.5% to 3% rests with the top ten. The sample comprised peripheral blood. These receptors all stem from a woman over 75 with acute or convalescent COVID-19.

The chain combines TRBV4-2 with TRBJ1-2, with D possibly matching TRBD1 (5 bases). Deletions cut 0 bases from V and 3 bases from J, with 11 bases between. The germline V gene has CDR1 LGHNA and CDR2 YNFKEQ. The CDR3 covers 15 residues. CDR3 loop: CASSQDRVEDYGYTF. For the CDR3, the DNA is TGTGCCAGCAGCCAAGACAGGGTTGAGGACTATGGCTACACCTTC.

The chain recombines TRBV18 with TRBJ1-2, with unresolved D. Germline V CDR1 and CDR2: KGHSH, LQKENI. This CDR3 has 12 amino acids. Deletions cut 2 bases from V and 8 bases from J, with 9 bases between. CDR3 amino acids: CASSPTGEGYTF. DNA of the CDR3: TGTGCCAGCTCACCAACGGGAGAAGGCTACACCTTC.

The genes are TRBV3-1 (or the pseudogene TRBV3-2) and TRBJ2-7; 10 positions match TRBD2. This CDR3 region has 14 residues. Germline V gene data show CDR1 as LGHDT and CDR2 as YNNKEL (reference sequence). With 4 bases clipped from V and 2 bases from J, the junction kept 2 bases outside the gene matches. As DNA, the CDR3 is TGTGCCAGCAGCCGTAGCGGGGGGCCCTACGAGCAGTACTTC. This sequence encodes CASSRSGGPYEQYF.

In its sample, this clone was seen a few times. CDR3 in DNA: TGTGCCAGTAGCGAGTCTCAAGAGACCCAGTACTTC. Its protein product is CASSESQETQYF. The J gene is TRBJ2-5, the V gene TRBV19; no clear D. CDR1 is LNHDA, CDR2 SQIVND, per germline (reference sequence). V was pared by 6 bases and J by 2 bases, with 7 bases between. The CDR3 covers 12 residues. Combining the CDR3 with reference TRBV19 and TRBJ2-5 gives the whole variable domain DGGITQSPKYLFRKEGQNVTLSCEQNLNHDAMYWYRQDPGQGLRLIYYSQIVNDFQKGDIAEGYSVSREKKESFPLTVTSAQKNPTAFYLCASSESQETQYFGPGTRLLVL.

As DNA, the CDR3 is TGCGCCAGCAGCCAAGGATATAGCGGGGGGGCCTACGAGCAGTACTTC. It specifies CASSQGYSGGAYEQYF. V gene TRBV4-1 combines with J gene TRBJ2-7; 11 bases are shared with TRBD2. The CDR3 has 16 residues. Losses at the gene ends were 1 base for V and 2 bases for J; bases not matched to a gene: 4. Germline CDR1 reads MGHRA; CDR2 reads YSYEKL.

V gene TRBV15 combines with J gene TRBJ1-6; D might be TRBD1 (5 bases). V lost 8 bases to trimming and J lost 8 bases, with 10 bases between them. The CDR3 has 12 amino acids. Germline-derived CDR1 and CDR2 are LNHNV and YYDKDF (reference sequence). CDR3 in DNA: TGTGCCACCCGAGGAGGGGATTCACCCCTCCACTTT. Encoded protein: CATRGGDSPLHF.

This sequence joins TRBV7-8 and TRBJ1-5; D gene uncertain. From germline, CDR1 is SGHVS and CDR2 FQNEAQ. The CDR3 sequence is 14 residues long. Trimming shortened V by 1 base and J by 9 bases, and 13 bases separated the two germline ends. The DNA for the CDR3 is TGTGCCAGCAGCTTAGTGTCTGAACGAGGGCCCCAGCATTTT. This codes for CASSLVSERGPQHF.

This clone was counted a single time. The genes are TRBV2 and TRBJ2-3; a weak D match, TRBD1 (6 bases). V lost 9 bases and J 2 bases, leaving 15 bases between the germline ends. In germline, CDR1 is SNHLY, CDR2 FYNNEI. CDR3 length: 14 residues. CDR3 sequence (DNA): TGTGCCAGTTCGCTACAGGGCCCCACAGATACGCAGTATTTT. Its protein product is CASSLQGPTDTQYF.

The rearrangement joins TRBV19 to TRBJ1-1; maybe TRBD1 (5 bases). The germline V gene encodes CDR1 LNHDA and CDR2 SQIVND (reference sequence). The CDR3 consists of 16 residues. Trimming stripped 0 bases from V and 6 bases from J, with 17 bases between. The CDR3 coding sequence is TGTGCCAGTAGTATAGACTCGACAGTTGGTTTTCCTGAAGCTTTCTTT. Protein sequence: CASSIDSTVGFPEAFF.

The chain combines TRBV6-1 with TRBJ1-6, with unresolved D. The CDR3 is 14 amino acids. CDR1 and CDR2 (germline): MNHNS, SASEGT. Trimming left V 3 bases short and J 4 bases short, with 7 bases between. The CDR3 coding sequence is TGTGCCAGCAGTGATGGGAGTTATAATTCACCCCTCCACTTT. Its protein product is CASSDGSYNSPLHF.

The chain joins TRBV19 to TRBJ2-2; D may be TRBD2 (6 bases). This CDR3 has 15 residues. The germline gives CDR1 LNHDA, CDR2 SQIVND (reference sequence). The V and J ends lost 4 bases and 7 bases respectively, with 16 bases between them. For the CDR3, the DNA is TGTGCCAGTAGTACGAACGGGGGATGGGGCGGGGAGCTGTTTTTT. Protein: CASSTNGGWGGELFF.

This chain connects TRBV27 to TRBJ1-6; 8 nucleotides line up with TRBD1. With 5 bases clipped from V and 7 bases from J, the junction kept 7 bases outside the gene matches. Germline V gives CDR1 MNHEY, CDR2 SMNVEV (reference sequence). This CDR3 spans 15 amino acids. The CDR3 loop is CASSPGQVMNSPLHF. In DNA, the CDR3 is TGTGCCAGCAGTCCGGGACAGGTGATGAATTCACCCCTCCACTTT.

This chain joins TRBV14 and TRBJ1-6; no firm D call. The V and J ends lost 2 bases and 5 bases respectively, with 7 bases between them. Germline-derived CDR1 and CDR2 are SGHDN and FVKESK. The CDR3 length is 14 residues. CDR3 protein: CASSQYLDNSPLHF. In nucleotides, the CDR3 is TGTGCCAGCAGCCAATACTTGGATAATTCACCCCTCCACTTT.

The genes are TRBV2 and TRBJ1-5; no firm D call. Germline V gene sequence: CDR1 SNHLY, CDR2 FYNNEI. This CDR3 comprises 16 residues. V was pared by 1 base and J by 0 bases, with 10 bases between. CDR3 coding DNA: TGTGCCAGCAGTGAAGTGGAGGCTTATAGCAATCAGCCCCAGCATTTT. Its protein is CASSEVEAYSNQPQHF.

The genes are TRBV18 and TRBJ2-7, with 10 bases identical to TRBD1. J lost 2 bases, V lost 0 bases, and 1 base had no gene match. Per germline, CDR1 KGHSH and CDR2 LQKENI. The CDR3 is 15 residues long. The CDR3 nucleotides read TGTGCCAGCTCACCACCGACAGGGGGCCCCTACGAGCAGTACTTC. Residues: CASSPPTGGPYEQYF.

The chain combines TRBV9 with TRBJ1-1; D gene uncertain. This CDR3 has 14 residues. Germline loops: CDR1 SGDLS, CDR2 YYNGEE. Trimming stripped 4 bases from V and 4 bases from J, with 14 bases between. The CDR3 DNA sequence: TGTGCCAGCAGCCTCGGACCGGAGGGCACTGAAGCTTTCTTT. This codes for CASSLGPEGTEAFF.

The chain links TRBV5-1 to TRBJ1-1; TRBD1 is a possible D gene (6 bases). The CDR3 covers 13 residues. From germline, CDR1 is SGHRS and CDR2 YFSETQ. Trimming removed 7 bases from V and 6 bases from J, with 16 bases in between. The CDR3 sequence is CASGEGVGAEAFF. Here the CDR3 DNA reads TGCGCCAGCGGGGAGGGGGTCGGCGCTGAAGCTTTCTTT.

The chain carries TRBV6-6 and TRBJ2-3, with 7 positions matching TRBD2. V gave up 6 bases and J gave up 6 bases; unmatched junction bases: 6. Germline V gives CDR1 MNHNY, CDR2 SVGAGI (reference sequence). The CDR3 extends over 13 amino acids. The CDR3 here is CASSPSGADTQYF. For the CDR3, the DNA is TGTGCCAGCAGCCCTAGCGGAGCGGATACGCAGTATTTT.

The V gene is TRBV3-1 (or the pseudogene TRBV3-2), the J gene TRBJ2-1; 13 bases match TRBD2. Germline-derived CDR1 and CDR2 are LGHDT and YNNKEL (reference sequence). This CDR3 spans 17 amino acids. Trimming took 5 bases from V and 9 from J; bases not matched to a gene: 13. The CDR3 sequence is CASSVKGRLAGGREQFF. The CDR3 coding sequence is TGTGCCAGCAGCGTTAAAGGGCGACTAGCGGGGGGCCGTGAGCAGTTCTTC.

V usage is TRBV9 and J usage is TRBJ1-1; D is ambiguous. Germline loops: CDR1 SGDLS, CDR2 YYNGEE. The CDR3 extends over 15 amino acids. The germline V and J ends were trimmed by 0 bases and 0 bases, with 9 bases remaining between them. As DNA, the CDR3 is TGTGCCAGCAGCGTAGACGCGCTGATGAACACTGAAGCTTTCTTT. Residues: CASSVDALMNTEAFF.

The chain recombines TRBV3-1 (or the pseudogene TRBV3-2) with TRBJ1-1; tentative D call: TRBD1 (6 bases). Trimming removed 0 bases from V and 8 bases from J, with 16 bases in between. Germline lookup yields CDR1 LGHDT and CDR2 YNNKEL (reference sequence). The CDR3 runs 15 residues. CDR3 bases: TGTGCCAGCAGCCAAGATATACAGGGTCGTTCGGAAGCTTTCTTT. The encoded protein is CASSQDIQGRSEAFF.

V is TRBV4-1 and J is TRBJ2-5; D gene uncertain. The CDR3 is 13 residues long. The germline V gene has CDR1 MGHRA and CDR2 YSYEKL. V lost 0 bases and J lost 4, with 6 bases in between. The CDR3 DNA reads as TGCGCCAGCAGCCAAGAACAAAGAGAGACCCAGTACTTC. It specifies CASSQEQRETQYF.

By sample fraction, this clone is medium-sized. The V call is TRBV19, the J call TRBJ1-5, with 7 bases lining up with TRBD1. The CDR3 length is 14 residues. V lost 6 bases and J lost 5; bases outside the gene matches: 7. CDR1 LNHDA and CDR2 SQIVND come from the germline V gene (reference sequence). The CDR3 loop reads CASSWDSRDQPQHF. The CDR3 DNA is TGTGCCAGTAGCTGGGACAGCCGTGATCAGCCCCAGCATTTT.

V and J are TRBV10-3 and TRBJ1-2; no clear D gene. Germline V gene sequence: CDR1 ENHRY, CDR2 SYGVKD. Trimming removed 7 bases from V and 8 bases from J, with 23 bases in between. The CDR3 runs to 15 residues. CDR3 protein: CAIIEEENYFGGYTF. The DNA for the CDR3 is TGTGCCATCATCGAGGAGGAGAATTACTTTGGAGGCTACACCTTC.